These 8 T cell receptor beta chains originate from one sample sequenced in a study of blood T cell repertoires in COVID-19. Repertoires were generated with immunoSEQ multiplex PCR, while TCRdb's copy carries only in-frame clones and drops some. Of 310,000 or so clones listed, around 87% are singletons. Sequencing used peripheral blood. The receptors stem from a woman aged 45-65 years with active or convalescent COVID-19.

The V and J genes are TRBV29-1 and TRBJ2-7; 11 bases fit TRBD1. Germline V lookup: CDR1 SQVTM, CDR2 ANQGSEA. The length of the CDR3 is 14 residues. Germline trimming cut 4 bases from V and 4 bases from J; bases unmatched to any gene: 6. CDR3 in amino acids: CSVGTGGAVYEQYF. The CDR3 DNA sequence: TGCAGCGTTGGGACAGGGGGCGCGGTTTACGAGCAGTACTTC.

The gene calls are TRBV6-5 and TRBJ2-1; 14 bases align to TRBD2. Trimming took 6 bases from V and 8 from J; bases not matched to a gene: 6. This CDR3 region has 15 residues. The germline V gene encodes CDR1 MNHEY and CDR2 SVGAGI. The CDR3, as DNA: TGTGCCAGCAGCTTTGGACTAGCGGGGGGTGATGAGCAGTTCTTC. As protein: CASSFGLAGGDEQFF.

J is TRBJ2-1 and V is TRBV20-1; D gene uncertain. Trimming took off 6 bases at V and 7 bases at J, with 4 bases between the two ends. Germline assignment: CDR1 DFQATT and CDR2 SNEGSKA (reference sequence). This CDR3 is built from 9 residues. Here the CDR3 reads CSARNEQFF. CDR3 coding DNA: TGCAGTGCCCGTAATGAGCAGTTCTTC.

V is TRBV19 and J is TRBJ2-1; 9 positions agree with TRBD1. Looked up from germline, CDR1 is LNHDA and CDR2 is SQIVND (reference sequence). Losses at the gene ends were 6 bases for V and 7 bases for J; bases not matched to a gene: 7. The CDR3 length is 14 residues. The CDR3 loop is CASRHTGGRNEQFF. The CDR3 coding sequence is TGTGCCAGTAGACATACAGGGGGCCGAAATGAGCAGTTCTTC.

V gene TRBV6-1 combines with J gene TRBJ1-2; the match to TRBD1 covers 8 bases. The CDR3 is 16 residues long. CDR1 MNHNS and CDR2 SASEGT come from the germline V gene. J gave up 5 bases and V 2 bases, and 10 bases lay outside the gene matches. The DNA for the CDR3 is TGTGCCAGCAGTGAACGCCCAGGGGGCGCCCCTTATGGCTACACCTTC. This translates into CASSERPGGAPYGYTF.

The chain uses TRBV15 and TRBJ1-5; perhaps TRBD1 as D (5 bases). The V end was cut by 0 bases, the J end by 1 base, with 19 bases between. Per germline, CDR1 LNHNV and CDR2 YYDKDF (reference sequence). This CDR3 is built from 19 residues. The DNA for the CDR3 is TGTGCCACCAGCAGAGATCCGGGCAGGGTGAATCGAAGCAATCAGCCCCAGCATTTT. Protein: CATSRDPGRVNRSNQPQHF.

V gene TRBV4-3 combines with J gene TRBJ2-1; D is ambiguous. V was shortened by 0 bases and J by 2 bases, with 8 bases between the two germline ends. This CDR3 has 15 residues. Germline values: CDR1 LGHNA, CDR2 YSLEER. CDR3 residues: CASSQDHLTYNEQFF. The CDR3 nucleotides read TGCGCCAGCAGCCAAGATCACCTAACCTACAATGAGCAGTTCTTC.

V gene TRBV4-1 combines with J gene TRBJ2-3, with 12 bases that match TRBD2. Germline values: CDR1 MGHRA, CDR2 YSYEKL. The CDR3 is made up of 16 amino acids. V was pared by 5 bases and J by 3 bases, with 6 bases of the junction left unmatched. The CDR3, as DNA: TGCGCCAGCAGCACCCGACTAGCGGGAGTAACAGATACGCAGTATTTT. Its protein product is CASSTRLAGVTDTQYF.